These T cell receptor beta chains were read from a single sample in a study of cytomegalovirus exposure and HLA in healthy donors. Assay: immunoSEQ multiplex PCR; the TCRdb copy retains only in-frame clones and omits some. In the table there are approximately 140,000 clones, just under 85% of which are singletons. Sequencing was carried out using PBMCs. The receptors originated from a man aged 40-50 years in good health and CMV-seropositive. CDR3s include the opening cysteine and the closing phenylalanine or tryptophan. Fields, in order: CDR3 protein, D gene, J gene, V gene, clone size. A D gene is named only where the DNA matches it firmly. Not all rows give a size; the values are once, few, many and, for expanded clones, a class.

CDR3aa: CAWRDRGSASGYTF; d_gene: TRBD1; j_gene: TRBJ1-2; v_gene: TRBV30; abundance: NA
CDR3aa: CASSLGTGSYGYTF; d_gene: TRBD1; j_gene: TRBJ1-2; v_gene: TRBV5-1; abundance: NA
CDR3aa: CASSGPGEKLFF; d_gene: NA; j_gene: TRBJ1-4; v_gene: TRBV9; abundance: NA
CDR3aa: CASSLSGTGPQHSNQPQHF; d_gene: TRBD1; j_gene: TRBJ1-5; v_gene: TRBV5-6; abundance: NA
CDR3aa: CASSEAPDSSYEQYF; d_gene: NA; j_gene: TRBJ2-7; v_gene: TRBV6-1; abundance: NA
CDR3aa: CASSARGETQYF; d_gene: NA; j_gene: TRBJ2-5; v_gene: TRBV6-1; abundance: few
CDR3aa: CASNTGALGYTF; d_gene: TRBD1; j_gene: TRBJ1-2; v_gene: TRBV28; abundance: NA
CDR3aa: CASIGFGETQYF; d_gene: NA; j_gene: TRBJ2-5; v_gene: TRBV2; abundance: NA
CDR3aa: CASRGQGAKQPQHF; d_gene: TRBD1; j_gene: TRBJ1-5; v_gene: TRBV6-5; abundance: once
CDR3aa: CASTSEGNTEAFF; d_gene: NA; j_gene: TRBJ1-1; v_gene: TRBV2; abundance: NA
CDR3aa: CASSDPGYEQYF; d_gene: NA; j_gene: NA; v_gene: TRBV10-2; abundance: NA
CDR3aa: CASSFGLAPYEQYF; d_gene: TRBD2; j_gene: NA; v_gene: TRBV7-2; abundance: once
CDR3aa: CASSQDLRGPGQHF; d_gene: NA; j_gene: TRBJ1-5; v_gene: TRBV4-3; abundance: NA
CDR3aa: CASSPGTGNQPQHF; d_gene: TRBD1; j_gene: TRBJ1-5; v_gene: TRBV5-1; abundance: NA
CDR3aa: CASSPIPSGNRNEQYF; d_gene: TRBD2; j_gene: TRBJ2-7; v_gene: TRBV7-9; abundance: NA
CDR3aa: CASSLAGTSYTGELFF; d_gene: TRBD2; j_gene: TRBJ2-2; v_gene: TRBV11-3; abundance: NA
CDR3aa: CASSDRDSPIYGYTF; d_gene: TRBD1; j_gene: TRBJ1-2; v_gene: TRBV19; abundance: NA
CDR3aa: CASRLAGTSYEQYF; d_gene: NA; j_gene: TRBJ2-7; v_gene: TRBV5-1; abundance: NA
CDR3aa: CASSFGPGRADNEKLFF; d_gene: NA; j_gene: TRBJ1-4; v_gene: TRBV11-1; abundance: NA
CDR3aa: CASRRGDTQYF; d_gene: TRBD2; j_gene: TRBJ2-3; v_gene: TRBV25-1; abundance: NA
CDR3aa: CASSVQLAGAQHF; d_gene: NA; j_gene: TRBJ1-5; v_gene: TRBV7-8; abundance: once
CDR3aa: CASSLGSESEQYF; d_gene: NA; j_gene: TRBJ2-7; v_gene: TRBV5-1; abundance: NA
CDR3aa: CSGRDREPNEQFF; d_gene: TRBD1; j_gene: TRBJ2-1; v_gene: TRBV29-1; abundance: NA
CDR3aa: CSVVWQMNTEAFF; d_gene: NA; j_gene: TRBJ1-1; v_gene: TRBV29-1; abundance: few
CDR3aa: CATSRSGGQSTQYF; d_gene: TRBD2; j_gene: TRBJ2-7; v_gene: TRBV15; abundance: NA
CDR3aa: CASSHFGSSYEQYF; d_gene: NA; j_gene: TRBJ2-7; v_gene: TRBV7-8; abundance: NA
CDR3aa: CASGRTAPIEKLFF; d_gene: NA; j_gene: TRBJ1-4; v_gene: TRBV6-6; abundance: NA
CDR3aa: CASSHRGRGGYETQYF; d_gene: TRBD2; j_gene: TRBJ2-5; v_gene: TRBV11-3; abundance: NA
CDR3aa: CASSPGSGSGDTQYF; d_gene: TRBD2; j_gene: TRBJ2-3; v_gene: TRBV5-1; abundance: NA
CDR3aa: CASTKALDRYGYTF; d_gene: NA; j_gene: TRBJ1-2; v_gene: TRBV5-1; abundance: few
CDR3aa: CASSLPGQGIYEQYF; d_gene: TRBD1; j_gene: TRBJ2-7; v_gene: TRBV5-4; abundance: NA
CDR3aa: CASRRSGSTYNEQFF; d_gene: NA; j_gene: TRBJ2-1; v_gene: TRBV6-6; abundance: NA
CDR3aa: CASSPSTGGYTDTQYF; d_gene: TRBD2; j_gene: TRBJ2-3; v_gene: TRBV18; abundance: NA
CDR3aa: CAIRKEAGVFSYEQYF; d_gene: TRBD2; j_gene: TRBJ2-7; v_gene: TRBV10-3; abundance: few
CDR3aa: CASTGGDIQYF; d_gene: TRBD1; j_gene: TRBJ2-4; v_gene: TRBV19; abundance: NA
CDR3aa: CASSVGTGDQETQYF; d_gene: TRBD1; j_gene: TRBJ2-5; v_gene: TRBV11-1; abundance: NA
CDR3aa: CASSPRDRANIQYF; d_gene: TRBD1; j_gene: TRBJ2-4; v_gene: TRBV4-1; abundance: few
CDR3aa: CASSQGTAEETQYF; d_gene: TRBD1; j_gene: TRBJ2-5; v_gene: TRBV7-2; abundance: NA
CDR3aa: CASSLVSGGDTGELFF; d_gene: TRBD1; j_gene: TRBJ2-2; v_gene: TRBV5-1; abundance: NA
CDR3aa: CASSLGGQSEKLFF; d_gene: NA; j_gene: TRBJ1-4; v_gene: TRBV14; abundance: NA
CDR3aa: CASRTGDTQYF; d_gene: NA; j_gene: TRBJ2-3; v_gene: TRBV2; abundance: NA
CDR3aa: CASSQGGQGVRGYTF; d_gene: TRBD1; j_gene: TRBJ1-2; v_gene: TRBV4-3; abundance: NA
CDR3aa: CASKMLNQPQHF; d_gene: NA; j_gene: TRBJ1-5; v_gene: TRBV19; abundance: NA
CDR3aa: CASSPETGEAFF; d_gene: NA; j_gene: TRBJ1-1; v_gene: TRBV5-1; abundance: NA
CDR3aa: CAISESNSARTEAFF; d_gene: NA; j_gene: TRBJ1-1; v_gene: TRBV10-3; abundance: NA
CDR3aa: CASSWGSGSTYNEQFF; d_gene: TRBD2; j_gene: TRBJ2-1; v_gene: TRBV5-4; abundance: NA